The entry below gives a single TCR beta chain sequence along with its context. What it binds is unknown. The data are from a study of cytomegalovirus exposure and HLA in healthy donors. Study conclusions and caveats: Some V segments (TRBV6-2 and TRBV6-3 among them) were excluded as indistinguishable. A missense DCLRE1C variant was associated with V- and J-gene trimming of TCR beta chains in a later analysis, and an independent cohort replicated the association.

The PCR ran on 60 Vbeta and 13 Jbeta primers. Some clones are missing from TCRdb's copy, which holds only in-frame ones; the method was immunoSEQ multiplex PCR. The profile shows roughly 100,000 clones, under 85% of them singletons. This CDR3 region has 15 residues. CDR1 and CDR2 from the germline V gene are SGHDN and FVKESK. V lost 6 bases and J 2 bases, leaving 16 bases between the germline ends. Sample: PBMCs. The rearrangement joins TRBV14 to TRBJ2-5; D is possibly TRBD2 (5 bases). The TCR comes from a young man in good health and CMV-seronegative. CDR3 amino acids: CASRGWTEDQETQYF. CDR3 DNA: TGTGCCAGCAGGGGCTGGACGGAGGATCAAGAGACCCAGTACTTC.